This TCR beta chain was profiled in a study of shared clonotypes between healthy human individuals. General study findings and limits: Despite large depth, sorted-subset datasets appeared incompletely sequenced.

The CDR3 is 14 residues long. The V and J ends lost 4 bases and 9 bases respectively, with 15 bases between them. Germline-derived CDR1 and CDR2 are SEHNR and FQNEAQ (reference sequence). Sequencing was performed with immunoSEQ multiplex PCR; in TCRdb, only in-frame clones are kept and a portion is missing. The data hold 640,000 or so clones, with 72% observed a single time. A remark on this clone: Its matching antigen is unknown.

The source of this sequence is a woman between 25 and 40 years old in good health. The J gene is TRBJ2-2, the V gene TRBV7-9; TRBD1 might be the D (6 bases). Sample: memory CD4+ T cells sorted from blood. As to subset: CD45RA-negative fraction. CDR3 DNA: TGTGCCAGCAGCTCAGGGGACCTACACCGGGAGCTGTTTTTT. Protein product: CASSSGDLHRELFF.